The 26 T cell receptor beta chains given below trace back to one sample, sequenced in a study of T cells in Graves' hyperthyroidism and ophthalmopathy. The TCR beta CDR3 regions underwent amplification using RNA transcripts as the source. The primer set for the first-round RT-PCR of the TCR CDR3 was HTBI. TCRdb re-called the multiplex PCR reads with MiXCR, one entry per CDR3 protein. Among 300,000 to 500,000 distinct CDR3 sequences listed, around an eighth were seen once. Sequencing was done on a sample of blood. These receptors all come from a man aged 45 to 65 with Graves' ophthalmopathy.

This chain connects TRBV6-1 to TRBJ2-7, with D perhaps TRBD2 (6 bases). The germline V and J ends were trimmed by 4 bases and 2 bases, with 15 bases remaining between them. The germline V gene has CDR1 MNHNS and CDR2 SASEGT. This CDR3 comprises 15 residues. The CDR3 region is CASSGGTDDTYEQYF. The CDR3 nucleotides read TGTGCCAGCAGTGGCGGGACGGACGATACCTACGAGCAGTACTTC.

Concerning this clonotype: A single base separates this from a much larger clone, so it may be a read error. This chain connects TRBV6-9 to TRBJ1-4, with TRBD1 matching 8 bases. The germline gives CDR1 MNHGY, CDR2 SVAAGI. CDR3 size: 16 residues. The CDR3 bases are TGTGCCAGCAGTTATCTCCCCGGGACAGGAAATGAAAAACTGTCTTTT. Translating gives CASSYLPGTGNEKLSF.

This clonotype showed up just a few times. The gene calls are TRBV19 and TRBJ2-7, with 11 bases fitting TRBD2. J was trimmed by 4 bases and V by 3 bases; bases with no gene match: 2. Germline V lookup: CDR1 LNHDA, CDR2 SQIVND (reference sequence). CDR3 size: 14 residues. In nucleotides, the CDR3 is TGTGCCAGTAGTATCGTAGCGGGAGGGTACGAGCAGTACTTC. It translates to CASSIVAGGYEQYF.

The rearrangement links TRBV9 to TRBJ2-7; the D call may be TRBD1 or TRBD2 (5 bases each). V lost 3 bases to trimming and J lost 7 bases, with 23 bases between them. The CDR3 spans 16 residues. Germline V gene sequence: CDR1 SGDLS, CDR2 YYNGEE. The CDR3 here is CASSASTGTLLGEQYF. CDR3 in DNA: TGTGCCAGCAGCGCATCTACCGGGACCTTGCTTGGAGAGCAGTACTTC. Full variable domain (remainder filled in from reference TRBV9 and TRBJ2-7): DSGVTQTPKHLITATGQRVTLRCSPRSGDLSVYWYQQSLDQGLQFLIQYYNGEERAKGNILERFSAQQFPDLHSELNLSSLELGDSALYFCASSASTGTLLGEQYFGPGTRLTVT.

The J gene is TRBJ2-5, the V gene TRBV19; D may be TRBD1 (5 bases). V was trimmed by 3 bases and J by 5 bases, leaving 13 bases between them. Germline V gene data show CDR1 as LNHDA and CDR2 as SQIVND (reference sequence). The CDR3 runs to 14 residues. CDR3 DNA: TGTGCCAGTAGTATCTCCCCGGACACGGAGACCCAGTACTTC. It is translated as CASSISPDTETQYF.

This clonotype came up many times. The V and J genes are TRBV11-2 and TRBJ2-2; TRBD2 matches 8 bases. Per the germline V gene, CDR1 is SGHAT and CDR2 is FQNNGV. The CDR3 has 17 amino acids. Germline trimming cut 7 bases from V and 5 bases from J; bases unmatched to any gene: 15. CDR3 loop: CASNLRDGGRRTGELFF. CDR3 coding DNA: TGTGCCAGCAATCTCCGGGACGGCGGGAGGAGGACCGGGGAGCTGTTTTTT. The full variable domain, with the rest looked up from reference TRBV11-2 and TRBJ2-2, is EAGVAQSPRYKIIEKRQSVAFWCNPISGHATLYWYQQILGQGPKLLIQFQNNGVVDDSQLPKDRFSAERLKGVDSTLKIQPAKLEDSAVYLCASNLRDGGRRTGELFFGEGSRLTVL.

With respect to this clonotype: This may be a read error, as it is one base from a much larger clone. The rearrangement joins TRBV2 to TRBJ2-3; a possible D gene is TRBD2 (5 bases). The CDR3 spans 15 residues. Germline CDR1 reads SNHLY; CDR2 reads FYNNEI. The CDR3 here is CASSGGSLARDTLYF. The DNA of the CDR3 is TGTGCCAGCAGTGGCGGATCTCTAGCCAGAGATACGCTGTATTTT.

This clonotype was seen many times. This chain uses TRBV18 with TRBJ1-1; D unresolved. The CDR3 totals 16 residues. Germline V gene data show CDR1 as KGHSH and CDR2 as LQKENI. Trimming removed 6 bases from V and 1 base from J, with 18 bases in between. The CDR3 loop is CASSVFSGQENTEAFF. CDR3 DNA sequence: TGTGCCAGCTCTGTTTTCTCGGGCCAAGAGAACACTGAAGCTTTCTTT.

This clonotype was detected ten times or more. Given a much more abundant clone one base away, this may be a read error. The chain joins TRBV28 to TRBJ2-5; TRBD1 matches 7 bases. The length of the CDR3 is 15 residues. In germline, CDR1 is MDHEN, CDR2 SYDVKM. The CDR3 sequence is CANSPNGQDQETQYF. CDR3 nucleotides: TGTGCCAACAGTCCCAATGGACAGGACCAAGAGACCCAGTACTTC.

CDR3 sequence: CASSLSLHPGNTGELFF. The DNA for the CDR3 is TGTGCCAGCAGCTTAAGCCTACACCCTGGGAACACCGGGGAGCTGTTTTTT. The chain links TRBV7-9 to TRBJ2-2; no firm D call. CDR1 is SEHNR, CDR2 FQNEAQ, per germline (reference sequence). The germline V and J ends were trimmed by 2 bases and 1 base, with 14 bases remaining between them. This CDR3 has 17 amino acids.

The chain is built from TRBV29-1 and TRBJ2-5; possible D gene TRBD1, 6 bases. This CDR3 spans 13 amino acids. Trimming removed 8 bases at V and 9 bases at J, with 22 bases between. Germline lookup yields CDR1 SQVTM and CDR2 ANQGSEA. CDR3 in DNA: TGCAGCACAAGAAATACAGGAGAGGGGGCCCAGTACTTC. Protein product: CSTRNTGEGAQYF.

This clonotype was seen many times. The gene calls are TRBV11-3 and TRBJ2-7; no clear D gene. Trimming stripped 1 base from V and 4 bases from J, with 14 bases between. CDR3 length equals 15 residues. Germline assignment: CDR1 SGHNT and CDR2 YENEEA. Written as DNA, the CDR3 is TGTGCCAGCAGCTTAGTAAGTACTGGGATTTACGAGCAGTACTTC. It translates to CASSLVSTGIYEQYF.

This clonotype was counted many times. The chain couples TRBV20-1 to TRBJ2-1, with D unresolved. V gave up 7 bases and J gave up 7 bases, with 11 bases separating them. The germline CDR1 and CDR2 sequences are DFQATT and SNEGSKA (reference sequence). The length of the CDR3 is 11 residues. In DNA, the CDR3 is TGCAGTGGGCTTGGGCTTAATGAGCAGTTCTTC. This encodes CSGLGLNEQFF.

There are many counts of this clonotype. V usage is TRBV30 and J usage is TRBJ1-6; maybe TRBD1 (5 bases). The CDR3 is 14 residues long. Deletions cut 5 bases from V and 6 bases from J, with 14 bases between. CDR1 is GTSNPN, CDR2 SVGIG, per germline (reference sequence). The CDR3 region is CAWGTGTVNSPLHF. The DNA of the CDR3 is TGTGCCTGGGGGACCGGGACGGTTAATTCACCCCTCCACTTT.

In its sample, this clonotype was seen a few times. This sequence joins TRBV9 and TRBJ2-7, with TRBD1 matching 9 bases. V lost 0 bases, J lost 6 bases, and 4 bases stayed unmatched. Germline V gene lookup returns CDR1 SGDLS and CDR2 YYNGEE. This CDR3 has 14 residues. The CDR3 is CASSVADRGFEQYF. The CDR3 nucleotides are TGTGCCAGCAGCGTAGCAGACAGGGGGTTCGAGCAGTACTTC.

This clonotype was seen at least ten times. The CDR3, as DNA: TGCAGTGCTAGAGTCCCAGGGTTGGTGCATCCGCAGTATTTT. This gives the protein CSARVPGLVHPQYF. The gene calls are TRBV20-1 and TRBJ2-3, with D possibly TRBD1 on 5 matching bases. This CDR3 has 14 amino acids. Germline assignment: CDR1 DFQATT and CDR2 SNEGSKA (reference sequence). Trimming took 1 base from V and 10 from J, leaving 18 bases between them.

At least ten counts were recorded for this clonotype. The CDR3 spells CASARQGEQFF. The CDR3 bases are TGTGCCAGCGCTAGGCAAGGTGAGCAGTTCTTC. The V gene is TRBV6-1, the J gene TRBJ2-1; no definite D call. Trimming took off 8 bases at V and 9 bases at J, with 11 bases between the two ends. Germline V gene lookup returns CDR1 MNHNS and CDR2 SASEGT. The CDR3 extends over 11 amino acids.

This clonotype was recorded at least ten times. The CDR3 spells CASSHDRGYQPQHF. The CDR3 nucleotides are TGCGCCAGCAGCCACGACAGGGGTTATCAGCCCCAGCATTTT. The V gene is TRBV4-1, the J gene TRBJ1-5, with 8 bases identical to TRBD1. The V gene's germline CDR1 is MGHRA and CDR2 YSYEKL. Trimming cost V 3 bases and J 5 bases; bases outside gene matches: 3. The CDR3 has 14 residues.

This clonotype has a handful of counts. The chain links TRBV19 to TRBJ2-7, with D perhaps matching TRBD1 or TRBD2 (5 bases each). The ends were cut back, 5 bases at V and 1 base at J, with 18 bases in the middle. Germline V lookup: CDR1 LNHDA, CDR2 SQIVND (reference sequence). CDR3 length: 16 residues. The CDR3 protein is CASSDTIWGTSYEQYF. CDR3 sequence (DNA): TGTGCCAGTAGTGACACAATTTGGGGGACGTCCTACGAGCAGTACTTC.

J is TRBJ2-5 and V is TRBV20-1; 9 bases are shared with TRBD2. Germline V gene data show CDR1 as DFQATT and CDR2 as SNEGSKA (reference sequence). The CDR3 loop spans 16 amino acids. V shed 0 bases and J 3 bases; nucleotides not matched to a gene: 8. The CDR3 nucleotides read TGCAGTGCTAGAGATATCCTAGCGGGACCGAAAGAGACCCAGTACTTC. Amino acid sequence: CSARDILAGPKETQYF.

This clonotype was seen ten or more times. The rearrangement links TRBV11-2 to TRBJ2-7; 8 nucleotides agree with TRBD2. Trimming took 1 base from V and 0 from J; bases not matched to a gene: 2. The CDR3 is 15 residues long. Germline values: CDR1 SGHAT, CDR2 FQNNGV. The CDR3: CASSLGLASSYEQYF. The CDR3 DNA follows: TGTGCCAGCAGCTTAGGACTAGCGTCCTCCTACGAGCAGTACTTC.

This clonotype was detected many times. The chain links TRBV6-1 to TRBJ1-1, with a weak D call TRBD1 (6 bases). Germline values: CDR1 MNHNS, CDR2 SASEGT. The V gene lost 5 bases and the J gene lost 5 bases, with 15 bases spanning the gap. CDR3 length: 14 residues. CDR3: CASSRDNRGTEAFF. The CDR3 region has the DNA TGTGCCAGCAGTCGGGACAATCGGGGGACTGAAGCTTTCTTT.

This clonotype occurred a few times. This chain uses TRBV9 with TRBJ2-2, with a tentative D call TRBD1 (6 bases). CDR3 length equals 15 residues. Germline V gives CDR1 SGDLS, CDR2 YYNGEE. Trimming shortened V by 0 bases and J by 1 base, and 7 bases separated the two germline ends. The CDR3 region has the DNA TGTGCCAGCAGCGTAGGGGGACAGAACACCGGGGAGCTGTTTTTT. Translating it yields CASSVGGQNTGELFF.

At least ten counts were recorded for this clonotype. CDR3 amino acids: CASNDGSDTQYF. CDR3 DNA sequence: TGTGCCAGCAATGACGGATCAGATACGCAGTATTTT. This sequence joins TRBV2 and TRBJ2-3; D is undetermined. Germline values: CDR1 SNHLY, CDR2 FYNNEI. Trimming removed 7 bases from V and 4 bases from J, with 9 bases in between. The CDR3 is 12 residues long.

This clonotype has at least ten counts. V usage is TRBV12-3 or TRBV12-4 and J usage is TRBJ1-5, with unresolved D. Trimming took off 2 bases at V and 2 bases at J, with 10 bases between the two ends. CDR3 length: 15 amino acids. CDR3 DNA: TGTGCCAGCAGTTTATCCTCCGCTGGCAATCAGCCCCAGCATTTT. Translating it yields CASSLSSAGNQPQHF.

This clonotype was observed at least ten times. Here the CDR3 reads CASSERTGRYQPQHF. The CDR3 region has the DNA TGTGCCAGCAGTGAGAGGACAGGGCGCTATCAGCCCCAGCATTTT. V gene TRBV2 combines with J gene TRBJ1-5; 8 bases fit TRBD1. The CDR3 runs to 15 residues. V trimming: 3 bases; J trimming: 5 bases; junction bases outside the gene matches: 6. CDR1 is SNHLY and CDR2 is FYNNEI in the germline V gene.